This T cell receptor (beta chain) was sequenced in a study of T cells in Graves' hyperthyroidism and ophthalmopathy. Study-wide background: The initial diagnosis was the point when peripheral blood was collected, ahead of any treatment. Study results and limitations: Blood also carried most thyroid clonotypes expanded above 0.001. Separating ophthalmopathy from stable hyperthyroidism was achieved by a 13 V-J model.

In patients aged 18 to 65, hyperthyroidism was newly diagnosed, with duration under 2 months. This clonotype was seen at least ten times. Antigen unknown. The CDR3 contains 14 residues. Germline V lookup: CDR1 ENHRY, CDR2 SYGVKD. Unmatched junction bases numbered 1, after V lost 4 bases and J lost 5 bases. RNA transcripts were the template for amplifying TCR beta CDR3 regions. Primed by the HTBI set, a first-round RT-PCR was run on the TCR CDR3. MiXCR, run by TCRdb on the multiplex PCR reads, gives a single entry per CDR3 protein. The data show some 500,000 distinct CDR3 sequences, 14% seen once. The TCR originated in a woman aged 18-30 years with Graves' hyperthyroidism. This rearrangement joins TRBV10-3 to TRBJ1-4; TRBD1 aligns across 10 bases. Material: blood. This chain's CDR3 is CAISGDRGNEKLFF. The CDR3 DNA sequence: TGTGCCATCAGTGGGGACAGGGGAAATGAAAAACTGTTTTTT.